This entry lists 27 T cell receptor beta chains sequenced from one sample in a study of OX40 agonist ivuxolimab in advanced cancers. Method: immunoSEQ multiplex PCR; TCRdb's copy keeps in-frame clones and lacks some. This sample has 77,000 or so clones, with roughly 91% found just once. This specimen consisted of CD4+ or CD8+ T cells sorted from blood, obtained in a trial of the OX40 agonist ivuxolimab. The receptors were sampled from an adult with an advanced solid tumor such as melanoma, head and neck, liver or kidney cancer.

Of note for this clone: At the DNA level, this CDR3 is encoded by other sequences in the same sample as well. The genes are TRBV5-1 and TRBJ1-1; possibly TRBD1 for D (6 bases). This CDR3 has 14 amino acids. The germline V and J ends were trimmed by 2 bases and 5 bases, with 13 bases remaining between them. Germline loops: CDR1 SGHRS, CDR2 YFSETQ. This chain's CDR3 is CASSLQGGNTEAFF. The CDR3 DNA is TGCGCCAGCAGCTTACAGGGAGGTAATACTGAAGCTTTCTTT.

The chain carries TRBV5-7 and TRBJ1-2; tentatively, D is TRBD1 (5 bases). TRBV5-7 is treated as an ORF (open reading frame) with a function not yet certain. This CDR3 region has 15 residues. V lost 0 bases and J 1 base, leaving 10 bases between the germline ends. The CDR3 reads CASSLGQLRNYGYTF. For the CDR3, the DNA is TGTGCCAGCAGCTTGGGACAGCTTCGTAACTATGGCTACACCTTC.

The chain carries TRBV2 and TRBJ1-5; no definite D call. This CDR3 has 14 amino acids. Trimming stripped 7 bases from V and 0 bases from J, with 10 bases between. Germline CDR1 and CDR2: SNHLY and FYNNEI. Here the CDR3 DNA reads TGTGCCAGCAAGGAGCAGAATAGCAATCAGCCCCAGCATTTT. It is translated as CASKEQNSNQPQHF.

The V and J genes are TRBV7-3 and TRBJ2-6; D assignment may be TRBD1 or TRBD2 (5 bases each). Per germline, CDR1 SGHTA and CDR2 FQGTGA. The V end was cut by 8 bases, the J end by 0 bases, with 8 bases between. The CDR3 loop spans 14 amino acids. This CDR3 is CASGTDSGANVLTF. The CDR3 DNA reads TGTGCCAGCGGGACCGACTCTGGGGCCAACGTCCTGACTTTC.

The chain links TRBV25-1 to TRBJ1-1; 8 bases agree with TRBD1. Germline CDR1 and CDR2: MGHDK and SYGVNS. This CDR3 region has 15 residues. J lost 1 base, V lost 3 bases, and 4 bases had no gene match. The CDR3 DNA reads as TGTGCCAGCAGTGAGCCCGGGACAGGGAACACTGAAGCTTTCTTT. It is translated as CASSEPGTGNTEAFF. The full variable domain, in which reference TRBV25-1 and TRBJ1-1 provide the parts outside the CDR3, is EADIYQTPRYLVIGTGKKITLECSQTMGHDKMYWYQQDPGMELHLIHYSYGVNSTEKGDLSSESTVSRIRTEHFPLTLESARPSHTSQYLCASSEPGTGNTEAFFGQGTRLTVV.

The V and J genes are TRBV5-4 and TRBJ2-2; D is undetermined. V dropped 0 bases and J dropped 3 bases, with 9 bases sitting between them. Germline V gene sequence: CDR1 SGHNT, CDR2 YYREEE (reference sequence). The CDR3 is 15 amino acids. The CDR3 sequence is CASSLGQTYTGELFF. The CDR3, as DNA: TGTGCCAGCAGCTTGGGCCAAACGTACACCGGGGAGCTGTTTTTT.

The V call is TRBV27, the J call TRBJ2-1, with TRBD2 matching 7 bases. The CDR3 totals 15 residues. In germline, CDR1 is MNHEY, CDR2 SMNVEV (reference sequence). V shed 5 bases, J shed 4 bases, and the junction held 8 bases outside the gene matches. The CDR3 reads CASSPDPGGYNEQFF. The DNA of the CDR3 is TGTGCCAGCAGTCCTGACCCGGGAGGTTACAATGAGCAGTTCTTC.

V gene TRBV6-4 combines with J gene TRBJ2-1; D unresolved. The CDR3 loop spans 13 amino acids. Per germline, CDR1 MRHNA and CDR2 SNTAGT. Trimming stripped 0 bases from V and 7 bases from J, with 7 bases between. The CDR3 spells CASSDSGINEQFF. The CDR3 region has the DNA TGTGCCAGCAGTGACTCAGGGATTAATGAGCAGTTCTTC.

J is TRBJ2-5 and V is TRBV5-6; 8 nucleotides match TRBD2. CDR1 and CDR2 (germline): SGHDT, YYEEEE. This CDR3 has 16 residues. V gave up 4 bases and J gave up 5 bases; unmatched junction bases: 13. CDR3 nucleotide sequence: TGTGCCAGCAGCCATAGCCTAGCGGGCGATGGGGAGACCCAGTACTTC. Translation gives CASSHSLAGDGETQYF.

J is TRBJ2-3 and V is TRBV19; TRBD1 is a possible D gene (6 bases). V shed 5 bases and J shed 1 base, with 16 bases lying between them. The length of the CDR3 is 16 residues. The germline gives CDR1 LNHDA, CDR2 SQIVND (reference sequence). The CDR3, as DNA: TGTGCCAGTAGTCCTAACAGGGCCCCGGGCACAGATACGCAGTATTTT. It yields the protein CASSPNRAPGTDTQYF.

This chain's CDR3 is CASSQERNRGYTGELFF. In nucleotides, the CDR3 is TGCGCCAGCAGCCAAGAACGGAACAGGGGATACACCGGGGAGCTGTTTTTT. This chain uses TRBV4-3 with TRBJ2-2; 7 bases are a match to TRBD1. Germline V lookup: CDR1 LGHNA, CDR2 YSLEER. The V segment lost 0 bases and the J segment 3 bases; nucleotides outside the gene matches: 7. This CDR3 has 17 residues.

V and J are TRBV6-5 and TRBJ1-5; D is undetermined. This CDR3 spans 13 amino acids. The V and J ends lost 4 bases and 7 bases respectively, with 11 bases between them. Per the germline V gene, CDR1 is MNHEY and CDR2 is SVGAGI. The CDR3 nucleotides read TGTGCCAGCAGTTCAGTGGTACGACAGCCCCAGCATTTT. As protein: CASSSVVRQPQHF.

The chain joins TRBV5-1 to TRBJ2-7; 11 bases are a match to TRBD1. Germline CDR1 SGHRS, CDR2 YFSETQ. The CDR3 runs 14 residues. Trimming removed 3 bases from V and 2 bases from J; junction bases left unmatched: 1. The CDR3 reads CASSSGQGAYEQYF. The CDR3 DNA reads TGCGCCAGCAGCTCGGGACAGGGGGCCTACGAGCAGTACTTC. Drawing the rest from reference TRBV5-1 and TRBJ2-7, the complete variable domain is KAGVTQTPRYLIKTRGQQVTLSCSPISGHRSVSWYQQTPGQGLQFLFEYFSETQRNKGNFPGRFSGRQFSNSRSEMNVSTLELGDSALYLCASSSGQGAYEQYFGPGTRLTVT.

V is TRBV6-5 and J is TRBJ1-2, with 10 bases lining up with TRBD1. CDR3 size: 15 residues. V shed 5 bases and J 7 bases; nucleotides not matched to a gene: 10. Looked up from germline, CDR1 is MNHEY and CDR2 is SVGAGI. DNA for the CDR3: TGTGCCAGCAGTCCCCTTTGGGACAGGGGTCGTGGCTACACCTTC. It yields the protein CASSPLWDRGRGYTF.

This clone was seen a single time. This chain links TRBV5-1 with TRBJ2-2; 9 bases map to TRBD1. J gave up 5 bases and V 3 bases, and 8 bases lay outside the gene matches. CDR1 is SGHRS and CDR2 is YFSETQ in the germline V gene. The length of the CDR3 is 16 residues. The CDR3 loop is CASSSTGTGQTGELFF. DNA for the CDR3: TGCGCCAGCAGCTCAACCGGGACAGGGCAAACCGGGGAGCTGTTTTTT.

This sequence joins TRBV5-8 and TRBJ2-1; 8 bases are a match to TRBD2. Germline V gene lookup returns CDR1 SGHTS and CDR2 YDEGEE. The trim removed 0 bases at V and 4 bases at J, leaving 6 bases unmatched. The CDR3 runs 16 residues. The CDR3 region is CASSLAVASGYNEQFF. In DNA form, the CDR3 reads TGTGCCAGCAGCTTGGCAGTTGCTAGCGGGTACAATGAGCAGTTCTTC.

The rearrangement uses TRBV18 and TRBJ1-5, with D perhaps TRBD1 (5 bases). Germline CDR1 is KGHSH and CDR2 is LQKENI. The CDR3 contains 14 residues. V lost 4 bases and J 4 bases, leaving 11 bases between the germline ends. The CDR3 spells CASSRDSGNQPQHF. CDR3 DNA sequence: TGTGCCAGCTCACGGGACTCTGGGAATCAGCCCCAGCATTTT.

The chain joins TRBV6-4 to TRBJ1-2; D possibly corresponds to TRBD1 (6 bases). Trimming pared 6 bases from V and 5 bases from J, leaving 16 bases between. The CDR3 has 14 amino acids. Germline V lookup: CDR1 MRHNA, CDR2 SNTAGT. Here the CDR3 reads CASSEQGGGYGYTF. In DNA form, the CDR3 reads TGTGCCAGCAGCGAACAGGGCGGTGGGTATGGCTACACCTTC.

This clone was counted only a few times. The chain carries TRBV15 and TRBJ1-4; the D is unclear. The CDR3 totals 15 residues. Germline V gene lookup returns CDR1 LNHNV and CDR2 YYDKDF (reference sequence). Trimming stripped 6 bases from V and 0 bases from J, with 11 bases between. DNA of the CDR3: TGTGCCACCAGTGAAGGGTGGGCAACTAATGAAAAACTGTTTTTT. Translation gives CATSEGWATNEKLFF.

Note on this clone: Other DNA sequences in the sample encode the same CDR3. This chain connects TRBV11-2 to TRBJ2-7; D may correspond to TRBD1 or TRBD2 (6 bases each). Between the trimmed V and J ends, which lost 5 bases and 4 bases, there was a span of 15 bases. Germline V gene data show CDR1 as SGHAT and CDR2 as FQNNGV. The CDR3 extends over 14 amino acids. The CDR3 sequence: CASSLGGGGYEQYF. The CDR3 nucleotides are TGTGCCAGCAGCCTCGGCGGAGGGGGATACGAGCAGTACTTC. Based on the CDR3 plus reference TRBV11-2 and TRBJ2-7, the full variable domain is EAGVAQSPRYKIIEKRQSVAFWCNPISGHATLYWYQQILGQGPKLLIQFQNNGVVDDSQLPKDRFSAERLKGVDSTLKIQPAKLEDSAVYLCASSLGGGGYEQYFGPGTRLTVT.

The chain carries TRBV5-1 and TRBJ1-4, with D perhaps TRBD1 (6 bases). This CDR3 spans 16 amino acids. Germline CDR1 and CDR2: SGHRS and YFSETQ. Trimming took 4 bases from V and 0 from J, leaving 13 bases between them. The CDR3 reads CASSLADSATNEKLFF. DNA for the CDR3: TGCGCCAGCAGCCTAGCGGACAGTGCAACTAATGAAAAACTGTTTTTT. Complete variable domain (other parts from reference TRBV5-1 and TRBJ1-4): KAGVTQTPRYLIKTRGQQVTLSCSPISGHRSVSWYQQTPGQGLQFLFEYFSETQRNKGNFPGRFSGRQFSNSRSEMNVSTLELGDSALYLCASSLADSATNEKLFFGSGTQLSVL.

The chain joins TRBV27 to TRBJ1-6; 12 bases line up with TRBD1. CDR1 and CDR2 from the germline V gene are MNHEY and SMNVEV (reference sequence). J lost 14 bases, V lost 8 bases, and 13 bases had no gene match. The CDR3 has 15 amino acids. CDR3 nucleotides: TGTGCCAGCTCCGGTCCGGGACAGGGGGCGTTGACCCTCCACTTT. Translated: CASSGPGQGALTLHF.

The CDR3 sequence is CASSLGGLNTGELFF. DNA of the CDR3: TGCGCCAGCAGCTTGGGTGGTCTGAACACCGGGGAGCTGTTTTTT. The chain has TRBV5-1 and TRBJ2-2; D is unclear. V gave up 0 bases and J gave up 1 base, with 7 bases separating them. This CDR3 spans 15 amino acids. Looked up from germline, CDR1 is SGHRS and CDR2 is YFSETQ.

The chain combines TRBV19 with TRBJ1-4; D unclear. This CDR3 is 15 amino acids long. V was trimmed by 5 bases and J by 0 bases, leaving 10 bases between them. CDR1 is LNHDA, CDR2 SQIVND, per germline (reference sequence). CDR3 coding DNA: TGTGCCAGTAGTTCTCCCACAGCAACTAATGAAAAACTGTTTTTT. Translating it yields CASSSPTATNEKLFF.

As concerns this clone: Within the sample, other DNA sequences also encode this same CDR3. The chain has TRBV7-9 and TRBJ2-1; D may be TRBD2 (6 bases). Trimming pared 1 base from V and 12 bases from J, leaving 16 bases between. The CDR3 covers 14 residues. Germline CDR1 SEHNR, CDR2 FQNEAQ (reference sequence). CDR3 sequence: CASSLVPGEEVQFF. The CDR3 DNA sequence: TGTGCCAGCAGCTTAGTTCCGGGAGAGGAAGTGCAGTTCTTC.

The J gene is TRBJ2-5, the V gene TRBV5-5, with 11 bases aligning to TRBD2. The germline V gene has CDR1 SGHKS and CDR2 YYEKEE (reference sequence). The CDR3 is made up of 16 amino acids. V lost 4 bases, J lost 9 bases, and 14 bases stayed unmatched. In DNA form, the CDR3 reads TGTGCCAGCAGCCCGACAAACCCGGGACTAGCGGCTCCCCAGTACTTC. The encoded protein is CASSPTNPGLAAPQYF. The full variable domain, with the rest looked up from reference TRBV5-5 and TRBJ2-5, is DAGVTQSPTHLIKTRGQQVTLRCSPISGHKSVSWYQQVLGQGPQFIFQYYEKEERGRGNFPDRFSARQFPNYSSELNVNALLLGDSALYLCASSPTNPGLAAPQYFGPGTRLLVL.

The chain couples TRBV21-1 to TRBJ1-3; the table assigns TRBD1, which was not confirmed against the DNA. TRBV21-1 is tagged as a pseudogene. The CDR3 is 19 amino acids. The CDR3 reads CASSKIRRDRSNSGNTIYF. CDR3 sequence (DNA): TGTGCCAGCAGCAAAATCCGCCGGGACAGGTCCAACTCTGGAAACACCATATATTTT.